One sample yielded the 24 T cell receptor beta chains listed below, sequenced in a study of siplizumab effects on memory and regulatory T cells. Repertoires were generated with immunoSEQ multiplex PCR, while TCRdb's copy carries only in-frame clones and drops some. The profile covers 90,000 to 140,000 clones, with 85% to 95% appearing a single time and about 0.32% taken by the ten largest. Sequencing was carried out using CD4+ T cells sorted from blood. The receptors were sampled from a human donor in good health.

The V gene is TRBV5-6, the J gene TRBJ1-1; 8 nucleotides agree with TRBD1. Germline CDR1 is SGHDT and CDR2 is YYEEEE. The CDR3 extends over 17 amino acids. With 1 base clipped from V and 2 bases from J, the junction kept 10 bases outside the gene matches. CDR3 sequence reads: CASSLYRTGKYNTEAFF. CDR3 DNA sequence: TGTGCCAGCAGCTTGTATCGGACAGGGAAGTATAACACTGAAGCTTTCTTT.

Written as DNA, the CDR3 is TGTGCCAGCAGCTTGAGGACACCGGGACAGGGAGGTAAAACTGAAGCTTTCTTT. It is translated as CASSLRTPGQGGKTEAFF. This chain connects TRBV5-5 to TRBJ1-1; 9 bases map to TRBD1. The CDR3 totals 18 residues. The germline CDR1 and CDR2 sequences are SGHKS and YYEKEE (reference sequence). The J segment lost 5 bases and the V segment lost 1 base, leaving 15 bases of the junction unmatched.

This clone was seen more than once but under ten times. The chain links TRBV18 to TRBJ1-2; D gene uncertain. CDR1 and CDR2 from the germline V gene are KGHSH and LQKENI. The V gene lost 1 base and the J gene lost 3 bases, with 9 bases spanning the gap. The CDR3 extends over 14 amino acids. The CDR3 region is CASSPRMGDYGYTF. Here the CDR3 DNA reads TGTGCCAGCTCACCACGGATGGGTGACTATGGCTACACCTTC. The variable domain in full, with the rest retrieved from reference TRBV18 and TRBJ1-2, is NAGVMQNPRHLVRRRGQEARLRCSPMKGHSHVYWYRQLPEEGLKFMVYLQKENIIDESGMPKERFSAEFPKEGPSILRIQQVVRGDSAAYFCASSPRMGDYGYTFGSGTRLTVV.

In DNA form, the CDR3 reads TGTGCCAGCAGTGAAACCGGGATCGGCGATGAGCAGTTCTTC. Translating gives CASSETGIGDEQFF. The rearrangement links TRBV6-4 to TRBJ2-1, with D possibly being TRBD2 (5 bases). The germline gives CDR1 MRHNA, CDR2 SNTAGT. V lost 3 bases and J lost 8, with 14 bases in between. The CDR3 loop spans 14 amino acids.

The chain combines TRBV6-1 with TRBJ2-1; 9 bases map to TRBD2. From germline, CDR1 is MNHNS and CDR2 SASEGT. This CDR3 has 14 residues. With V trimmed by 6 bases and J by 3 bases, 3 bases remained unmatched. The CDR3: CASRWTSVYNEQFF. The CDR3 coding sequence is TGTGCCAGCAGATGGACTAGCGTCTACAATGAGCAGTTCTTC.

The chain's CDR3 is CASSLEGQDGGYTF. The CDR3 DNA reads as TGCGCCAGCAGCTTGGAGGGACAGGACGGAGGCTACACCTTC. The chain is built from TRBV5-1 and TRBJ1-2, with 8 bases matching TRBD1. The V and J ends lost 0 bases and 8 bases, in that order; junction bases with no gene match: 6. Germline V gene data show CDR1 as SGHRS and CDR2 as YFSETQ. This CDR3 is 14 amino acids long.

The chain has TRBV29-1 and TRBJ2-1, with D possibly matching TRBD2 (5 bases). Looked up from germline, CDR1 is SQVTM and CDR2 is ANQGSEA. With 4 bases removed from V and 0 bases from J, the gap between germline ends came to 10 bases. The CDR3 is 14 residues long. The CDR3 loop is CSVVGSASYNEQFF. The CDR3 region has the DNA TGCAGCGTTGTAGGTAGCGCCTCCTACAATGAGCAGTTCTTC.

This clone has a handful of counts. J is TRBJ1-2 and V is TRBV5-4, with unresolved D. Germline CDR1 and CDR2: SGHNT and YYREEE (reference sequence). Trimming took 4 bases from V and 4 from J, leaving 11 bases between them. The CDR3 spans 13 residues. DNA for the CDR3: TGTGCCAGCAGCCTACCGGGCTTCTATGGCTACACCTTC. Residues: CASSLPGFYGYTF.

The chain couples TRBV6-5 to TRBJ2-7, with D perhaps matching TRBD1 or TRBD2 (5 bases each). The length of the CDR3 is 15 residues. The V gene lost 0 bases and the J gene lost 6 bases, with 15 bases spanning the gap. Germline V gene lookup returns CDR1 MNHEY and CDR2 SVGAGI. In DNA form, the CDR3 reads TGTGCCAGCAGTTACTCGAGGAGGTATGGGGGCGAGCAGTACTTC. It encodes CASSYSRRYGGEQYF.

This clone is a singleton in its sample. The V and J genes are TRBV30 and TRBJ2-3, with a possible D match to TRBD1 (6 bases). This CDR3 is built from 16 residues. V was pared by 0 bases and J by 1 base, with 14 bases between. The V gene's germline CDR1 is GTSNPN and CDR2 SVGIG (reference sequence). The DNA of the CDR3 is TGTGCCTGGAGTGTACCAACAGGGTGGGGCACAGATACGCAGTATTTT. Amino acids: CAWSVPTGWGTDTQYF.

This sequence joins TRBV7-9 and TRBJ1-5; 9 positions match TRBD1. The CDR3 is made up of 14 amino acids. The V gene's germline CDR1 is SEHNR and CDR2 FQNEAQ (reference sequence). V gave up 6 bases and J gave up 6 bases; unmatched junction bases: 6. CDR3: CASSFTGGTQPQHF. Here the CDR3 DNA reads TGTGCCAGCAGTTTTACAGGGGGCACTCAGCCCCAGCATTTT. The full variable domain, in which reference TRBV7-9 and TRBJ1-5 provide the parts outside the CDR3, is DTGVSQNPRHKITKRGQNVTFRCDPISEHNRLYWYRQTLGQGPEFLTYFQNEAQLEKSRLLSDRFSAERPKGSFSTLEIQRTEQGDSAMYLCASSFTGGTQPQHFGDGTRLSIL.

The V and J genes are TRBV6-5 and TRBJ1-4, with D possibly TRBD1 on 6 matching bases. The CDR3 has 14 residues. Trimming shortened V by 6 bases and J by 5 bases, and 13 bases separated the two germline ends. The germline V gene encodes CDR1 MNHEY and CDR2 SVGAGI. The CDR3 protein is CASSSGQPNEKLFF. In DNA, the CDR3 is TGTGCCAGCAGCTCCGGACAGCCGAATGAAAAACTGTTTTTT.

The CDR3 bases are TGTGCCAGCAGCTATAGTTTGGGTGAGCAGTACTTC. It specifies CASSYSLGEQYF. V gene TRBV11-3 combines with J gene TRBJ2-7; D uncertain. The CDR3 covers 12 residues. The V gene's germline CDR1 is SGHNT and CDR2 YENEEA. The V and J ends lost 4 bases and 7 bases respectively, with 11 bases between them.

In its sample, this clone was seen once. In nucleotides, the CDR3 is TGTGCCAGCAGTCGGGGTGGACAGGCAACCTACGAGCAGTACTTC. It yields the protein CASSRGGQATYEQYF. J is TRBJ2-7 and V is TRBV6-5; TRBD1 matches 7 bases. Unmatched junction bases numbered 9, after V lost 5 bases and J lost 2 bases. CDR3 length: 15 amino acids. The germline CDR1 and CDR2 sequences are MNHEY and SVGAGI.

This clone appeared once. This chain joins TRBV5-1 and TRBJ2-3; 10 bases line up with TRBD2. Unmatched junction bases numbered 3, after V lost 2 bases and J lost 3 bases. Germline CDR1 SGHRS, CDR2 YFSETQ. The CDR3 has 15 amino acids. CDR3 DNA sequence: TGCGCCAGCAGCTTCGGACTAGCGGAAACAGATACGCAGTATTTT. Translation: CASSFGLAETDTQYF.

The gene calls are TRBV11-3 and TRBJ1-1; perhaps TRBD1 as D (6 bases). Germline lookup yields CDR1 SGHNT and CDR2 YENEEA. V gave up 6 bases and J gave up 0 bases, with 14 bases separating them. CDR3 length: 15 amino acids. CDR3 loop: CASRSRGRVNTEAFF. DNA of the CDR3: TGTGCCAGCAGGTCCCGGGGGCGGGTGAACACTGAAGCTTTCTTT. Complete variable domain (other parts from reference TRBV11-3 and TRBJ1-1): EAGVVQSPRYKIIEKKQPVAFWCNPISGHNTLYWYLQNLGQGPELLIRYENEEAVDDSQLPKDRFSAERLKGVDSTLKIQPAELGDSAVYLCASRSRGRVNTEAFFGQGTRLTVV.

The gene calls are TRBV5-1 and TRBJ2-7; 12 bases map to TRBD1. This CDR3 spans 16 amino acids. Germline CDR1 is SGHRS and CDR2 is YFSETQ. V trimming: 4 bases; J trimming: 3 bases; junction bases outside the gene matches: 8. The CDR3 loop reads CASSITGTGGGYEQYF. As DNA, the CDR3 is TGCGCCAGCAGCATTACCGGGACAGGGGGCGGCTACGAGCAGTACTTC.

The gene calls are TRBV9 and TRBJ2-3; 8 positions agree with TRBD2. This CDR3 contains 13 residues. Trimming removed 6 bases from V and 6 bases from J; junction bases left unmatched: 6. CDR1 and CDR2 from the germline V gene are SGDLS and YYNGEE. The CDR3 spells CASTRGGGDTQYF. The CDR3 DNA is TGTGCCAGCACCCGGGGCGGGGGGGATACGCAGTATTTT.

In regard to this clone: One end of the junction does not line up with germline, which may come from a read error. This chain connects TRBV6-1 to TRBJ2-7; D tentatively fits TRBD1 or TRBD2 (5 bases each). Germline V gene data show CDR1 as MNHNS and CDR2 as SASEGT. The CDR3 sequence is 13 residues long. DNA of the CDR3: TGTGCCAGCAGTGACTCTCCGGAAGGGGAGCAGGACTTC. Protein sequence: CASSDSPEGEQDF.

This chain connects TRBV9 to TRBJ2-5; D is undetermined. The germline V and J ends were trimmed by 0 bases and 1 base, with 10 bases remaining between them. Germline lookup yields CDR1 SGDLS and CDR2 YYNGEE. This CDR3 spans 15 amino acids. CDR3 coding DNA: TGTGCCAGCAGCGTAGAACCGGGTATCCAAGAGACCCAGTACTTC. Encoded protein: CASSVEPGIQETQYF.

This rearrangement joins TRBV7-2 to TRBJ1-3, with TRBD1 as a possible D gene (5 bases). The CDR3 totals 15 residues. Germline-derived CDR1 and CDR2 are SGHTA and FQGNSA. V lost 3 bases and J lost 0, with 9 bases in between. CDR3 nucleotide sequence: TGTGCCAGCAGCTTTGGTAGGGGCTCTGGAAACACCATATATTTT. Its protein is CASSFGRGSGNTIYF.

The CDR3 sequence is CASSRGLGSYNEQFF. As DNA, the CDR3 is TGTGCCAGCAGCCGAGGCCTAGGGTCCTACAATGAGCAGTTCTTC. The chain uses TRBV11-3 and TRBJ2-1; D is uncertain. In germline, CDR1 is SGHNT, CDR2 YENEEA. The CDR3 extends over 15 amino acids. V gave up 5 bases and J gave up 1 base, with 12 bases separating them. The entire variable domain, with the rest obtained from reference TRBV11-3 and TRBJ2-1, is as follows: EAGVVQSPRYKIIEKKQPVAFWCNPISGHNTLYWYLQNLGQGPELLIRYENEEAVDDSQLPKDRFSAERLKGVDSTLKIQPAELGDSAVYLCASSRGLGSYNEQFFGPGTRLTVL.

The V and J genes are TRBV2 and TRBJ1-4; D gene unclear. V dropped 8 bases and J dropped 3 bases, with 16 bases sitting between them. This CDR3 spans 15 amino acids. Germline values: CDR1 SNHLY, CDR2 FYNNEI. CDR3: CASLDLRSSNEKLFF. The DNA for the CDR3 is TGTGCCAGCCTCGACCTACGGAGTTCTAATGAAAAACTGTTTTTT.

This clone came up a few times. The rearrangement uses TRBV14 and TRBJ1-1; D is uncertain. Trimming took off 1 base at V and 4 bases at J, with 13 bases between the two ends. Germline V gives CDR1 SGHDN, CDR2 FVKESK. The CDR3 length is 15 residues. The CDR3 loop is CASSQGRREATEAFF. CDR3 DNA: TGTGCCAGCAGCCAAGGGAGGAGGGAAGCCACTGAAGCTTTCTTT.